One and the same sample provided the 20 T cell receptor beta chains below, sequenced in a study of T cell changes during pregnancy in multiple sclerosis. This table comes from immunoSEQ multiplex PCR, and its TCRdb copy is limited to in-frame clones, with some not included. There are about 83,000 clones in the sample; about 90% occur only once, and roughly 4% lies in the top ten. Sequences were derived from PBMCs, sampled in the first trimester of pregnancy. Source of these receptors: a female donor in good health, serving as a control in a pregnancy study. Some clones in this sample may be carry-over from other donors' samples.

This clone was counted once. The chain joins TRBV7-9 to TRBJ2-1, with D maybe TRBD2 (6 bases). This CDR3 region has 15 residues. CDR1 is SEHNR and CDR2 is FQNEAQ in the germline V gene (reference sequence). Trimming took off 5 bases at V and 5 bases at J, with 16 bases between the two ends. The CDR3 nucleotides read TGTGCCAGCAGCCCAACGGGAGTCGAGAACAATGAGCAGTTCTTC. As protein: CASSPTGVENNEQFF.

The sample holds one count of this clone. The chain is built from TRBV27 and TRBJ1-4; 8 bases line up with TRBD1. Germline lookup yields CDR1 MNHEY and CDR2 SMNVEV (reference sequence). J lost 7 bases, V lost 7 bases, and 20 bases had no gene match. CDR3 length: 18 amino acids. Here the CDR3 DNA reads TGTGCCAGCACCTCCTTCGACAGGGGAAAGGTAGTTAGTGAAAAACTGTTTTTT. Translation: CASTSFDRGKVVSEKLFF.

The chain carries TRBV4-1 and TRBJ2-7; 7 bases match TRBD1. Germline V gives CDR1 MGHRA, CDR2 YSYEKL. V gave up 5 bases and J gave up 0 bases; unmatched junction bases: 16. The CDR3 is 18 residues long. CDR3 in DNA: TGCGCCAGCAGCGCGGCCGCGGCAGGGGGTATTTCCTCCTACGAGCAGTACTTC. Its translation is CASSAAAAGGISSYEQYF.

Here the CDR3 DNA reads TGTGCCAGCACCGGGAGGACTGGGCTAGATCTTGGTACGCAGTATTTT. Encoded protein: CASTGRTGLDLGTQYF. The chain uses TRBV27 and TRBJ2-3, with 7 bases matching TRBD2. V shed 7 bases and J 8 bases; nucleotides not matched to a gene: 18. Germline V gene data show CDR1 as MNHEY and CDR2 as SMNVEV (reference sequence). This CDR3 contains 16 residues.

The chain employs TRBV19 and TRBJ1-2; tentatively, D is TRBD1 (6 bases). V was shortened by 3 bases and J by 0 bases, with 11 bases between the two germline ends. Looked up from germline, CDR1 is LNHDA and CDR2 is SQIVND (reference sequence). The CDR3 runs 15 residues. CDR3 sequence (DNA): TGTGCCAGTAGTATCGGGACACAGGCTAACTATGGCTACACCTTC. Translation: CASSIGTQANYGYTF.

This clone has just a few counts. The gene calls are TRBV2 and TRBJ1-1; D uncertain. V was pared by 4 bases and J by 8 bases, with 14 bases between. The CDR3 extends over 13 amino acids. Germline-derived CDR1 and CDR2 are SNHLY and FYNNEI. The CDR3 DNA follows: TGTGCCAGCAGTGCCGCGAGGGCCGGCGAAGCTTTCTTT. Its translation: CASSAARAGEAFF.

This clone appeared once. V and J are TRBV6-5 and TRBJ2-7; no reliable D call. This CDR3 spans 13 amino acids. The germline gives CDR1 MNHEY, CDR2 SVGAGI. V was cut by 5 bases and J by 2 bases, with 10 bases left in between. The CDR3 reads CASSPRETYEQYF. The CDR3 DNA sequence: TGTGCCAGCAGTCCTAGAGAGACCTACGAGCAGTACTTC.

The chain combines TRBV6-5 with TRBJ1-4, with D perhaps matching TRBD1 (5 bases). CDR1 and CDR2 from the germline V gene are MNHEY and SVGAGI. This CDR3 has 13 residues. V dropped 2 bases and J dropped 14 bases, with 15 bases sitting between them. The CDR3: CASSYGAQGWLFF. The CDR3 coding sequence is TGTGCCAGCAGTTACGGAGCTCAGGGCTGGCTGTTTTTT.

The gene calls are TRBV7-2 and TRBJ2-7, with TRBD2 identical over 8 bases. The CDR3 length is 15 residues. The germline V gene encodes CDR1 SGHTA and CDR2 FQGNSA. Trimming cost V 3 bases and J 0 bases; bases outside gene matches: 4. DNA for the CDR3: TGTGCCAGCAGCTTGAGCGGGGGCCTCTCCTACGAGCAGTACTTC. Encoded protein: CASSLSGGLSYEQYF.

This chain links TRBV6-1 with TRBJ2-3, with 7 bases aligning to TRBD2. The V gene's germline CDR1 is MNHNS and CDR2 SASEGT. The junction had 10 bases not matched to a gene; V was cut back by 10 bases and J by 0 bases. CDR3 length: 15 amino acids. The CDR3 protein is CAIQNLGGSTDTQYF. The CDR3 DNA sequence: TGTGCCATCCAGAATTTGGGGGGGAGCACAGATACGCAGTATTTT.

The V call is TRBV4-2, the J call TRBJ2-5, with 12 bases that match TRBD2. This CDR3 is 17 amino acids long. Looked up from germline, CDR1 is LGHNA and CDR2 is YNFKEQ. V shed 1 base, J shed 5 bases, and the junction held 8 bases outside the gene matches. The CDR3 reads CASSQGSSGRAIETQYF. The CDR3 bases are TGTGCCAGCAGCCAAGGATCTAGCGGGAGGGCCATCGAGACCCAGTACTTC.

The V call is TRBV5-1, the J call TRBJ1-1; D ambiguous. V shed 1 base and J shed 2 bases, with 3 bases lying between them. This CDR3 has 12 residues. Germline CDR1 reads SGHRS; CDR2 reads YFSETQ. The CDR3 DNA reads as TGCGCCAGCAGCTTGTCAAACACTGAAGCTTTCTTT. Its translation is CASSLSNTEAFF.

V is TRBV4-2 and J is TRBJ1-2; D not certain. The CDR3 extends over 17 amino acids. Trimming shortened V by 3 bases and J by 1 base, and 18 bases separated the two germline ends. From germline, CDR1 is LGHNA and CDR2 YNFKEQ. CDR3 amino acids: CASSQAAAAELNYGYTF. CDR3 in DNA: TGTGCCAGCAGCCAGGCCGCGGCGGCAGAACTTAACTATGGCTACACCTTC.

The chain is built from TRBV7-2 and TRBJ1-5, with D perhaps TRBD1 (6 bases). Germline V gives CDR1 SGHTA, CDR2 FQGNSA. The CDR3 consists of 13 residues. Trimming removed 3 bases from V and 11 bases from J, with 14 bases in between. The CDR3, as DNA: TGTGCCAGCAGCTTTGGACAGAATGAGGCCCAGCATTTT. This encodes CASSFGQNEAQHF.

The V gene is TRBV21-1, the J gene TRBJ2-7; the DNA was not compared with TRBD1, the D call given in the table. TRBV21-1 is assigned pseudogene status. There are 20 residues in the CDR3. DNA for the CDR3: TGTGCCAGCAGCAAAGCGCTCAGGGCTCAAGATCAGGGGATTTCGAACGAGCAGTACTTC. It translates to CASSKALRAQDQGISNEQYF.

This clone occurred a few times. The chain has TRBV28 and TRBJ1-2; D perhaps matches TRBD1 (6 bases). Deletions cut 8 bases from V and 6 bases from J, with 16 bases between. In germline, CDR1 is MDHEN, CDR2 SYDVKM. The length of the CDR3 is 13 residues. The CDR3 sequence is CASGTQGSHGYTF. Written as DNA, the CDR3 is TGTGCCAGCGGGACCCAGGGGAGTCATGGCTACACCTTC.

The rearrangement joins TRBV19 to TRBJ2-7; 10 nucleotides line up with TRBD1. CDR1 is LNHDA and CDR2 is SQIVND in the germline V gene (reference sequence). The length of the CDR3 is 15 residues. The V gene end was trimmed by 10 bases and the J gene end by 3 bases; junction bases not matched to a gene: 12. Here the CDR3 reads CATLDRGKKNYEQYF. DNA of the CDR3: TGTGCCACCCTGGACAGGGGGAAAAAGAACTACGAGCAGTACTTC.

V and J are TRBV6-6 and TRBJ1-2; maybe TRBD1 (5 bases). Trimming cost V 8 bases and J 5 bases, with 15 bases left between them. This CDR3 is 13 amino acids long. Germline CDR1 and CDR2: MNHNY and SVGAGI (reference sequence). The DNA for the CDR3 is TGTGCCAGCGGCGACGCAGGGTGGTATGGCTACACCTTC. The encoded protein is CASGDAGWYGYTF.

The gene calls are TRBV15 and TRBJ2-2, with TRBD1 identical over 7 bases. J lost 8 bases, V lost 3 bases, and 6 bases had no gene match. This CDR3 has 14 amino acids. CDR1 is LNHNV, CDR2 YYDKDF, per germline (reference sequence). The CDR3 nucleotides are TGTGCCACCAGCAGGTTGACAGGGATGGGGGAGCTGTTTTTT. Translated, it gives CATSRLTGMGELFF.

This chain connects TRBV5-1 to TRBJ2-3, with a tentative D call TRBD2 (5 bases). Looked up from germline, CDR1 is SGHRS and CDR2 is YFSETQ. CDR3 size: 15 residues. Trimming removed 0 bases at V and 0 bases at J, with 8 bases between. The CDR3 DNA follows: TGCGCCAGCAGCTTGGGAGGGAAAAGCACAGATACGCAGTATTTT. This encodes CASSLGGKSTDTQYF.